One and the same sample provided the 13 T cell receptor beta chains below, sequenced in a study of T-cell memory formation after mild COVID-19. TCRdb fed the 5' RACE reads into MiXCR, producing one record per CDR3 protein. The sample contains 250,000 to 300,000 distinct CDR3 sequences, around 15% of which appear only once. The sequencing input was PBMCs or a T cell subset sorted from them (not recorded which). These receptors all stem from a man between 18 and 29 years old who had mild COVID-19 (a few samples of this study predate the infection). Cell type and time point are not known.

This clonotype was seen only once. The chain recombines TRBV6-1 with TRBJ1-5, with TRBD1 as a possible D gene (5 bases). The CDR3 extends over 15 amino acids. Germline CDR1 MNHNS, CDR2 SASEGT. V was trimmed by 5 bases and J by 0 bases, leaving 11 bases between them. CDR3 loop: CASSPQEYSNQPQHF. CDR3 in DNA: TGTGCCAGCAGTCCACAGGAGTATAGCAATCAGCCCCAGCATTTT.

The chain recombines TRBV7-6 with TRBJ2-3; 13 nucleotides line up with TRBD2. There are 21 residues in the CDR3. The ends lost 5 bases at V and 0 bases at J; junction bases unmatched: 17. CDR1 is SGHVS and CDR2 is FNYEAQ in the germline V gene. The CDR3 is CASSPVEGRTSGGRSTDTQYF. DNA of the CDR3: TGTGCCAGCAGCCCTGTTGAGGGCCGGACTAGCGGGGGTAGGAGCACAGATACGCAGTATTTT.

This clonotype came up a few times. The chain joins TRBV20-1 to TRBJ2-5; the D is unclear. The germline gives CDR1 DFQATT, CDR2 SNEGSKA (reference sequence). CDR3 length equals 13 residues. Between the trimmed V and J ends, which lost 0 bases and 1 base, there was a span of 6 bases. The CDR3: CSAREMPQETQYF. CDR3 in DNA: TGCAGTGCTAGAGAGATGCCCCAAGAGACCCAGTACTTC.

This rearrangement joins TRBV4-3 to TRBJ2-7; D remains unclear. Germline V CDR1 and CDR2: LGHNA, YSLEER. The CDR3 covers 14 residues. V lost 0 bases and J lost 1, with 7 bases in between. The CDR3 DNA reads as TGCGCCAGCAGCCAAGAGGGCGATTCCTACGAGCAGTACTTC. This codes for CASSQEGDSYEQYF.

This clonotype was observed a handful of times. The chain couples TRBV5-1 to TRBJ2-3; D might be TRBD1 (6 bases). Looked up from germline, CDR1 is SGHRS and CDR2 is YFSETQ. There are 16 residues in the CDR3. Trimming removed 0 bases from V and 4 bases from J, with 15 bases in between. The CDR3 DNA reads as TGCGCCAGCAGCTTGGGCCCGCAGGGGAGTTCAGATACGCAGTATTTT. Translating gives CASSLGPQGSSDTQYF.

This clonotype was observed at least ten times. The V and J genes are TRBV28 and TRBJ2-2; D remains unclear. Per germline, CDR1 MDHEN and CDR2 SYDVKM. CDR3 length equals 12 residues. Trimming cost V 6 bases and J 3 bases, with 5 bases left between them. CDR3 nucleotides: TGTGCCAGCAGAAGATACACCGGGGAGCTGTTTTTT. It translates to CASRRYTGELFF.

The table lists this clonotype with many counts. The J gene is TRBJ2-2, the V gene TRBV10-3; D call uncertain. Trimming shortened V by 2 bases and J by 6 bases, and 4 bases separated the two germline ends. Germline V gene data show CDR1 as ENHRY and CDR2 as SYGVKD. This CDR3 has 12 residues. The CDR3 loop reads CAISERAGELFF. DNA for the CDR3: TGTGCCATCAGTGAGAGGGCCGGGGAGCTGTTTTTT.

This clonotype was detected many times. The CDR3 DNA is TGTGCCACCAGTGATCCCGTGGGATACCAAGAGACCCAGTACTTC. Its protein is CATSDPVGYQETQYF. The rearrangement joins TRBV24-1 to TRBJ2-5; D remains unclear. V dropped 3 bases and J dropped 0 bases, with 10 bases sitting between them. CDR1 is KGHDR, CDR2 SFDVKD, per germline. This CDR3 contains 15 residues.

The genes are TRBV5-1 and TRBJ1-1, with 7 bases lining up with TRBD1. Losses at the gene ends were 0 bases for V and 4 bases for J; bases not matched to a gene: 6. The germline V gene has CDR1 SGHRS and CDR2 YFSETQ. The CDR3 is 15 amino acids. CDR3 residues: CASSLVDRDGTEAFF. CDR3 in DNA: TGCGCCAGCAGCTTGGTAGACAGGGACGGCACTGAAGCTTTCTTT.

This clonotype was recorded many times. CDR3 DNA: TGTGCCAACCAAGACTCGAACACCGGGGAGCTGTTTTTT. This codes for CANQDSNTGELFF. The rearrangement uses TRBV12-3 or TRBV12-4 and TRBJ2-2; D not certain. The CDR3 totals 13 residues. Trimming left V 10 bases short and J 0 bases short, with 9 bases between.

J is TRBJ2-2 and V is TRBV9; 8 nucleotides agree with TRBD1. With V trimmed by 4 bases and J by 4 bases, 9 bases remained unmatched. There are 16 residues in the CDR3. Germline V gives CDR1 SGDLS, CDR2 YYNGEE. This CDR3 is CASSRTGTGSTGELFF. The CDR3 bases are TGTGCCAGCAGCCGCACCGGGACAGGTTCCACCGGGGAGCTGTTTTTT.

This clonotype has a handful of counts. This rearrangement joins TRBV6-2 or TRBV6-3 to TRBJ2-1; 9 nucleotides line up with TRBD1. Losses at the gene ends were 3 bases for V and 9 bases for J; bases not matched to a gene: 6. The germline V gene has CDR1 MNHEY and CDR2 SVGEGT. CDR3 size: 14 residues. The CDR3 coding sequence is TGTGCCAGCAGTTATGGACAGGGACAGGGTGAGCAGTTCTTC. Its protein is CASSYGQGQGEQFF.

In this sample, this clonotype turned up a few times. The V gene is TRBV5-1, the J gene TRBJ2-5; D might be TRBD1 (5 bases). The CDR3 length is 15 residues. V lost 0 bases, J lost 2 bases, and 11 bases lay in between. Germline CDR1 reads SGHRS; CDR2 reads YFSETQ. The chain's CDR3 is CASSLATVVQETQYF. CDR3 in DNA: TGCGCCAGCAGCTTGGCGACAGTAGTACAAGAGACCCAGTACTTC.